These T cell receptor beta chains were read from a single sample in a study of blood T cells in healthy people across ages. MiXCR was run by TCRdb on the 5' RACE reads, yielding one entry per CDR3 protein. Here the sample spans approximately 1,700,000 distinct CDR3 sequences, about 39% being singletons. Sequencing was done on a sample of blood. Source of these receptors: a human donor in good health. Each CDR3 is given with its conserved first and last residue. Fields, in order: clone size, J gene, V gene, D gene, CDR3 protein, CDR3 DNA. D genes are given only for firm matches. Clone size is not always given. Where it is, it says once, few, many or a class for expanded clones.

.,TRBJ1-1,TRBV5-1,TRBD1,CASSRDRVGTEAFF,TGCGCCAGCAGCCGTGACAGGGTGGGCACTGAAGCTTTCTTT
.,TRBJ1-2,TRBV12-3/TRBV12-4,TRBD1,CASSKGTGNGYTF,TGTGCCAGCAGCAAAGGGACAGGGAATGGCTACACCTTC
few,TRBJ1-1,TRBV12-3/TRBV12-4,TRBD1,CASSFIVPRGQWTEAFF,TGTGCCAGCAGTTTTATAGTCCCCAGGGGGCAGTGGACTGAAGCTTTCTTT
.,TRBJ1-2,TRBV7-2,.,CASSSIDDRSLNGYTF,TGTGCCAGCAGCTCGATCGACGACAGGTCGCTTAATGGCTACACCTTC
few,TRBJ2-4,TRBV5-1,.,CASSSIFGGLDIQYF,TGCGCCAGCAGCTCTATATTCGGGGGGCTTGACATTCAGTACTTC
.,TRBJ2-7,TRBV4-3,.,CASSQEASGRDEQYF,TGCGCCAGCAGCCAAGAAGCTTCGGGAAGGGACGAGCAGTACTTC
.,TRBJ2-3,TRBV20-1,TRBD1,CSSTGATDTQYF,TGCAGTTCTACAGGGGCAACAGATACGCAGTATTTT
.,TRBJ2-5,TRBV6-5,.,CASRRDFLSYF,TGTGCCAGCAGAAGGGACTTCCTCTCGTACTTC
few,TRBJ1-6,TRBV27,.,CASRGSSYNSPLHF,TGTGCCAGCCGGGGTAGCTCCTATAATTCACCCCTCCACTTT
.,TRBJ2-1,TRBV4-1,TRBD2,CASSQESSGGLKTYNEQFF,TGCGCCAGCAGCCAAGAATCTAGCGGGGGGTTGAAAACCTACAATGAGCAGTTCTTC
.,TRBJ1-2,TRBV27,.,CASSLSGEGFYGYTF,TGTGCCAGCAGTTTATCGGGAGAGGGTTTCTATGGCTACACCTTC
few,TRBJ2-7,TRBV9,.,CASSVGLGTHSYEQYF,TGTGCCAGCAGCGTAGGGTTGGGGACTCATTCCTACGAGCAGTACTTC
.,TRBJ1-5,TRBV6-2/TRBV6-3,.,CASSYSQGPQHF,TGTGCCAGCAGTTACTCCCAGGGGCCCCAGCATTTT
.,TRBJ1-2,TRBV14,.,CASSQEVTGYYGYTF,TGTGCCAGCAGCCAAGAAGTTACAGGGTATTACGGCTACACCTTC
few,TRBJ2-3,TRBV7-3,.,CASSFSGIADTQYF,TGTGCCAGCAGCTTCAGCGGAATCGCAGATACGCAGTATTTT
few,TRBJ2-1,TRBV29-1,.,CSVDLWVMGTVDNEQFF,TGCAGCGTTGATCTATGGGTCATGGGGACGGTGGACAATGAGCAGTTCTTC
few,TRBJ2-2,TRBV6-5,TRBD1,CASSLQGDGELFF,TGTGCCAGCAGCTTACAGGGGGACGGGGAGCTGTTTTTT
few,TRBJ2-3,TRBV7-2,TRBD2,CASSLARGAMQDTQYF,TGTGCCAGCAGCTTAGCGCGGGGGGCCATGCAAGATACGCAGTATTTT
.,TRBJ2-1,TRBV14,.,CVSSQDLNNEQFF,TGTGTCAGCAGCCAAGATTTGAACAATGAGCAGTTCTTC
.,TRBJ2-5,TRBV4-2,.,CASSQGTRPAGANQETQYF,TGTGCCAGCAGCCAAGGCACGCGTCCGGCGGGGGCGAACCAAGAGACCCAGTACTTC
.,TRBJ2-7,TRBV15,.,CATRAGAAAYEQYF,TGTGCCACCAGGGCGGGCGCAGCAGCCTACGAGCAGTACTTC
.,TRBJ2-4,TRBV7-9,.,CASSGYGAGRAKNIQYF,TGTGCCAGCAGCGGTTATGGGGCAGGACGAGCCAAAAACATTCAGTACTTC
.,TRBJ2-2,TRBV12-3/TRBV12-4,.,CASTPYGSGELFF,TGTGCCAGCACCCCGTACGGGTCCGGGGAGCTGTTTTTT
.,TRBJ2-6,TRBV28,.,CASRNARASGANVLTF,TGTGCCAGCAGGAACGCCAGGGCGTCTGGGGCCAACGTCCTGACTTTC
few,TRBJ2-1,TRBV5-6,.,CASSLEAVFGYNEQFF,TGTGCCAGCAGCTTGGAAGCAGTGTTCGGGTACAATGAGCAGTTCTTC
.,TRBJ1-1,TRBV6-1,.,CASRPRHRDTEAFF,TGTGCCAGCAGGCCCAGGCACAGGGACACTGAAGCTTTCTTT
.,TRBJ1-5,TRBV12-3/TRBV12-4,.,CASSLEKGPQHF,TGTGCCAGCAGCTTAGAGAAGGGGCCCCAGCATTTT
.,TRBJ1-2,TRBV12-3/TRBV12-4,TRBD1,CASSLHGTGGSGYTF,TGTGCCAGCAGTTTACACGGGACAGGGGGATCTGGCTACACCTTC
few,TRBJ1-6,TRBV9,.,CASSVEQSDSPLHF,TGTGCCAGCAGCGTCGAACAGTCCGATTCACCCCTCCACTTT
few,TRBJ2-1,TRBV4-3,.,CASSQSSGGDEQFF,TGCGCTAGCAGCCAATCGTCCGGAGGCGATGAGCAGTTCTTC
.,TRBJ2-1,TRBV5-6,TRBD2,CASSLGLAGGVGEQFF,TGTGCCAGCAGCTTGGGGCTAGCGGGGGGTGTTGGTGAGCAGTTCTTC